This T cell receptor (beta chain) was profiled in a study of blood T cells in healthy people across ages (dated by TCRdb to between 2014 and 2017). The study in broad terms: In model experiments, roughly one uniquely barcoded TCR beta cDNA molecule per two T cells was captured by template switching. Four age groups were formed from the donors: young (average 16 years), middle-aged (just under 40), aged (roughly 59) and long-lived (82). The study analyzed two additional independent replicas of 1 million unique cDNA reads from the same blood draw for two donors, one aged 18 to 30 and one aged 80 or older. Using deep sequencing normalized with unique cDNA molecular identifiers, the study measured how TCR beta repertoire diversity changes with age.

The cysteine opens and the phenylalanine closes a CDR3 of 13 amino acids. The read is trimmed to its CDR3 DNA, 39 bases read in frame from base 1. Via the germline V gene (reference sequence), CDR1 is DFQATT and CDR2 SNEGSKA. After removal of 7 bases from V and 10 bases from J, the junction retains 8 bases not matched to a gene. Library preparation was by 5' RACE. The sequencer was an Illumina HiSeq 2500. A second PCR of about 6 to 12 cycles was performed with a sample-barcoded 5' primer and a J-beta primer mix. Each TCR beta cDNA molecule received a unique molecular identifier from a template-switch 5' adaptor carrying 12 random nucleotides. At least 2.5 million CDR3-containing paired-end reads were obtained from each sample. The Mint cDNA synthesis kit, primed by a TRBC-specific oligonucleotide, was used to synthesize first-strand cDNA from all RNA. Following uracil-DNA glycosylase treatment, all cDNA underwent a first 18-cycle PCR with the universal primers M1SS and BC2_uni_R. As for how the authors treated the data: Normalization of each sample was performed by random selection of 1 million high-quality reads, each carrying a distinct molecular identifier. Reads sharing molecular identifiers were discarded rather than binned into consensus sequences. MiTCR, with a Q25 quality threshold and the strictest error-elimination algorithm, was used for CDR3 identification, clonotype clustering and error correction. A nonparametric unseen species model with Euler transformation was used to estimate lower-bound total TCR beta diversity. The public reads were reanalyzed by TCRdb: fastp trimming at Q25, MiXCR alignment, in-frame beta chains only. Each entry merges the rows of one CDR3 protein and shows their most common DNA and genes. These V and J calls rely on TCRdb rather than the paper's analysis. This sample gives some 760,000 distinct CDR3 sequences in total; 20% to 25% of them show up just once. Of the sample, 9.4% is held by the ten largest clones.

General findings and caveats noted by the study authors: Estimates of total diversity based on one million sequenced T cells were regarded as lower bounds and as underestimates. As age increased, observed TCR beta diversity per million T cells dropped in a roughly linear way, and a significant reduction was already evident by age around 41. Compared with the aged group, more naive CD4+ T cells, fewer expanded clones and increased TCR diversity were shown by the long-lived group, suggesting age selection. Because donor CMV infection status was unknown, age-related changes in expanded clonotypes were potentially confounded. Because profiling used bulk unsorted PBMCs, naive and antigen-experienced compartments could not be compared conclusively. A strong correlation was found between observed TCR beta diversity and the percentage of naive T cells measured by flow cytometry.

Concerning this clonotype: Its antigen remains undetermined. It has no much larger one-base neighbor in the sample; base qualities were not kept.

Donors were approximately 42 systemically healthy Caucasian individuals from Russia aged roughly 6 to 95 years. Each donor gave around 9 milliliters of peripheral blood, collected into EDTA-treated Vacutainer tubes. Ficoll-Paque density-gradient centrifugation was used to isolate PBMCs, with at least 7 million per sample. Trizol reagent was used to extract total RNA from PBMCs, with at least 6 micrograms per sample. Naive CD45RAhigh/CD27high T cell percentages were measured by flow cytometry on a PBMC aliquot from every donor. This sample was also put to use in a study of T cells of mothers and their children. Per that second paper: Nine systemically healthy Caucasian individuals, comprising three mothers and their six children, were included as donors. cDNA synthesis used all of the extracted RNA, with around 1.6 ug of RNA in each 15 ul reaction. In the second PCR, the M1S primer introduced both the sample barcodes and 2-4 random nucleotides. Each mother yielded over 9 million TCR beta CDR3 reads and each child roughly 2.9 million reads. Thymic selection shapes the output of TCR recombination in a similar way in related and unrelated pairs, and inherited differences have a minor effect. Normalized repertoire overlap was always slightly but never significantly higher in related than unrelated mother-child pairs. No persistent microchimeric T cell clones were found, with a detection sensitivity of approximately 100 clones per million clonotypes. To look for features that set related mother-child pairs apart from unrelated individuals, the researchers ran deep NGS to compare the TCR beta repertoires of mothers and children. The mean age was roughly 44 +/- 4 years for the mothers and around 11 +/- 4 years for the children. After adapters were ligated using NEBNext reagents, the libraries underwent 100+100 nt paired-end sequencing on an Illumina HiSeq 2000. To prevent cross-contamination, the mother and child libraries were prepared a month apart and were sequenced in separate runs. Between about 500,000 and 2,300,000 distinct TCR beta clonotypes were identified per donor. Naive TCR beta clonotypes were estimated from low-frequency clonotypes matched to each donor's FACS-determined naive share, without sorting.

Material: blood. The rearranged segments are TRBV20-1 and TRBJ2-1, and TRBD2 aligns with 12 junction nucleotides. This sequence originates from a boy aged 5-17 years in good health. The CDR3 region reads CSGASGGAGEQFF. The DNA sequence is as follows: TGCAGTGGAGCTAGCGGGGGGGCCGGGGAGCAGTTCTTC.